This TCR beta chain came from a study of shared clonotypes between healthy human individuals. Terminally differentiated effector memory CD45RA+ cells were excluded by CCR7 positive selection of CD45RO-negative cells. The CDR3 covers 15 residues. V was trimmed by 0 bases and J by 0 bases, leaving 6 bases between them. The germline gives CDR1 LNHDA, CDR2 SQIVND (reference sequence). Repertoires were generated with immunoSEQ multiplex PCR, while TCRdb's copy carries only in-frame clones and drops some. The sample consists of 2 million or so clones, about 95% of them appearing once. On this clone: This same CDR3 is encoded by further DNA sequences in the sample.

The chain employs TRBV19 and TRBJ1-3, with no clear D. Sequencing was performed on naive CD8+ T cells sorted from blood. The receptor was derived from a young man in good health. DNA of the CDR3: TGTGCCAGTAGTATAGATCGCAGCTCTGGAAACACCATATATTTT. This encodes CASSIDRSSGNTIYF.